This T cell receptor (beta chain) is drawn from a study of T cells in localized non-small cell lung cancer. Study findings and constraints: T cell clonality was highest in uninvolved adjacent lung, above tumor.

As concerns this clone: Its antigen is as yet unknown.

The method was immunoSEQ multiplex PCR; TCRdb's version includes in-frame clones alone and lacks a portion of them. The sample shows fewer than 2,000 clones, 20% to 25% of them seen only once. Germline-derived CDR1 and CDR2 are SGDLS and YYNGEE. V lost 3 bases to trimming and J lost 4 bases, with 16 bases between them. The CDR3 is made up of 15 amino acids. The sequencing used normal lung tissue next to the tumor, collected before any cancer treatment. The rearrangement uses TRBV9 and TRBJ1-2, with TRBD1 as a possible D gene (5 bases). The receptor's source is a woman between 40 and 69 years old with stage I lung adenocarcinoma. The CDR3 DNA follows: TGTGCCAGCAGCGAGGGGACGGGATTTTTCTATGGCTACACCTTC. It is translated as CASSEGTGFFYGYTF.